The 30 T cell receptor beta chains presented below share a single source sample, sequenced in a study of blood T cell repertoires in COVID-19. Clones were read by immunoSEQ multiplex PCR, and TCRdb kept only the in-frame ones, dropping some. The data show about 76,000 clones, roughly 84% seen once. The sample taken for sequencing was peripheral blood. The receptors originated from a man in his sixties with COVID-19, enrolled during active disease.

The rearrangement joins TRBV6-1 to TRBJ1-3; D is ambiguous. This CDR3 comprises 15 residues. V was trimmed by 1 base and J by 2 bases, leaving 9 bases between them. Germline values: CDR1 MNHNS, CDR2 SASEGT. CDR3 bases: TGTGCCAGCAGTGAAGGCGCCGGGACTGGAAACACCATATATTTT. Translating gives CASSEGAGTGNTIYF.

The chain carries TRBV9 and TRBJ2-2; TRBD2 matches at 10 bases. V trimming: 4 bases; J trimming: 1 base; junction bases outside the gene matches: 1. CDR1 is SGDLS, CDR2 YYNGEE, per germline. This CDR3 spans 15 amino acids. The CDR3 sequence: CASSTSGKNTGELFF. DNA of the CDR3: TGTGCCAGCAGCACTAGCGGGAAGAACACCGGGGAGCTGTTTTTT.

This rearrangement joins TRBV30 to TRBJ2-3, with TRBD2 matching over 7 bases. Germline trimming cut 5 bases from V and 5 bases from J; bases unmatched to any gene: 10. Germline V gives CDR1 GTSNPN, CDR2 SVGIG (reference sequence). CDR3 length: 14 amino acids. CDR3 region: CAWVAGAGLDTQYF. The CDR3 nucleotides read TGTGCCTGGGTCGCGGGAGCAGGTTTAGATACGCAGTATTTT.

The J gene is TRBJ2-2, the V gene TRBV5-1, with 8 bases fitting TRBD2. V was pared by 3 bases and J by 0 bases, with 1 base of the junction left unmatched. CDR3 length: 15 residues. Germline V gene sequence: CDR1 SGHRS, CDR2 YFSETQ. The DNA for the CDR3 is TGCGCCAGCAGCTCGACTAGCGCGAACACCGGGGAGCTGTTTTTT. Amino acid sequence: CASSSTSANTGELFF.

This clone was seen a few times. J is TRBJ2-7 and V is TRBV4-2, with D possibly matching TRBD2 (6 bases). The CDR3 contains 16 residues. CDR1 and CDR2 from the germline V gene are LGHNA and YNFKEQ. With 2 bases removed from V and 0 bases from J, the gap between germline ends came to 14 bases. The DNA of the CDR3 is TGTGCCAGCAGCCAATATCCTAGCGCTAGCTCCTACGAGCAGTACTTC. This sequence encodes CASSQYPSASSYEQYF.

V usage is TRBV6-2 or TRBV6-3 and J usage is TRBJ2-3; 8 nucleotides line up with TRBD2. Germline V gives CDR1 MNHEY, CDR2 SVGEGT. The CDR3 contains 13 residues. Trimming removed 6 bases from V and 6 bases from J; junction bases left unmatched: 5. CDR3 residues: CASSGGAEDTQYF. Written as DNA, the CDR3 is TGTGCCAGCAGCGGGGGGGCCGAGGATACGCAGTATTTT.

The chain recombines TRBV2 with TRBJ1-6; weak D call: TRBD1 (5 bases). V was cut by 6 bases and J by 3 bases, with 12 bases left in between. In germline, CDR1 is SNHLY, CDR2 FYNNEI. The CDR3 runs 15 residues. CDR3 residues: CASSGDSNYNSPLHF. CDR3 DNA sequence: TGTGCCAGCAGCGGCGACAGCAACTATAATTCACCCCTCCACTTT.

The genes are TRBV7-9 and TRBJ2-7, with D possibly TRBD1 on 6 matching bases. The CDR3 length is 13 residues. Germline lookup yields CDR1 SEHNR and CDR2 FQNEAQ (reference sequence). Trimming left V 5 bases short and J 3 bases short, with 11 bases between. The CDR3 coding sequence is TGTGCCAGCAGCCCAGGGACATACTACGAGCAGTACTTC. It is translated as CASSPGTYYEQYF.

V is TRBV5-4 and J is TRBJ2-7, with 11 bases fitting TRBD1. The V and J ends lost 4 bases and 2 bases, in that order; junction bases with no gene match: 11. The V gene's germline CDR1 is SGHNT and CDR2 YYREEE (reference sequence). The CDR3 spans 17 residues. CDR3 bases: TGTGCCAGCAGCAGTCCTACCGGGACAGGGGGGACCTACGAGCAGTACTTC. Encoded protein: CASSSPTGTGGTYEQYF. The variable domain in full, completed from reference TRBV5-4 and TRBJ2-7, reads ETGVTQSPTHLIKTRGQQVTLRCSSQSGHNTVSWYQQALGQGPQFIFQYYREEENGRGNFPPRFSGLQFPNYSSELNVNALELDDSALYLCASSSPTGTGGTYEQYFGPGTRLTVT.

This chain uses TRBV5-4 with TRBJ2-3; 14 nucleotides line up with TRBD2. Germline V gene sequence: CDR1 SGHNT, CDR2 YYREEE (reference sequence). CDR3 length: 16 amino acids. The junction had 7 bases not matched to a gene; V was cut back by 4 bases and J by 6 bases. The CDR3 DNA follows: TGTGCCAGCAGCCAGACTAGCGGGGGGGCCTGGGATACGCAGTATTTT. Its translation: CASSQTSGGAWDTQYF.

This clone was recorded a few times. V gene TRBV29-1 combines with J gene TRBJ1-2; D perhaps matches TRBD1 (5 bases). There are 13 residues in the CDR3. The germline gives CDR1 SQVTM, CDR2 ANQGSEA. Trimming removed 6 bases from V and 4 bases from J, with 15 bases in between. The CDR3 loop is CSVQGIRIYGYTF. The CDR3 coding sequence is TGCAGCGTGCAGGGAATCCGTATCTATGGCTACACCTTC. Full variable domain (missing parts from reference TRBV29-1 and TRBJ1-2): SAVISQKPSRDICQRGTSLTIQCQVDSQVTMMFWYRQQPGQSLTLIATANQGSEATYESGFVIDKFPISRPNLTFSTLTVSNMSPEDSSIYLCSVQGIRIYGYTFGSGTRLTVV.

This chain joins TRBV7-9 and TRBJ2-5; 7 bases align to TRBD1. Per the germline V gene, CDR1 is SEHNR and CDR2 is FQNEAQ (reference sequence). This CDR3 has 15 amino acids. V dropped 5 bases and J dropped 4; count of bases not matched to a gene: 10. The CDR3 is CASSTTRGLAETQYF. The DNA of the CDR3 is TGTGCCAGCAGCACGACAAGGGGGCTAGCAGAGACCCAGTACTTC.

The rearrangement uses TRBV3-1 (or the pseudogene TRBV3-2) and TRBJ1-2; a weak D match, TRBD1 (5 bases). The germline V gene has CDR1 LGHDT and CDR2 YNNKEL (reference sequence). The ends were cut back, 0 bases at V and 5 bases at J, with 13 bases in the middle. CDR3 size: 15 residues. The CDR3 DNA follows: TGTGCCAGCAGCCAAGACAGGGCCCTTGGATATGGCTACACCTTC. Protein product: CASSQDRALGYGYTF.

V is TRBV2 and J is TRBJ1-6; D may be TRBD1 (6 bases). Between the trimmed V and J ends, which lost 3 bases and 8 bases, there was a span of 11 bases. Per the germline V gene, CDR1 is SNHLY and CDR2 is FYNNEI. CDR3 length: 14 amino acids. The CDR3 reads CASSDPTGYSPLHF. In DNA form, the CDR3 reads TGTGCCAGCAGTGATCCGACAGGATATTCACCCCTCCACTTT.

The J gene is TRBJ2-3, the V gene TRBV7-9; 7 nucleotides agree with TRBD1. This CDR3 comprises 15 residues. The trim removed 5 bases at V and 0 bases at J, leaving 5 bases unmatched. Germline CDR1 reads SEHNR; CDR2 reads FQNEAQ (reference sequence). The CDR3 sequence: CASSRDSPSTDTQYF. CDR3 DNA sequence: TGTGCCAGCAGCCGGGACAGCCCTAGCACAGATACGCAGTATTTT.

This chain joins TRBV7-2 and TRBJ1-2, with a weak D call TRBD1 (6 bases). Trimming removed 3 bases from V and 4 bases from J, with 9 bases in between. CDR1 is SGHTA and CDR2 is FQGNSA in the germline V gene. This CDR3 contains 13 residues. The chain's CDR3 is CASSLTGPYGYTF. The DNA for the CDR3 is TGTGCCAGCAGCTTGACAGGACCCTATGGCTACACCTTC.

Here the CDR3 DNA reads TGTGCCAGCCGACAGGTTGCAACTAATGAAAAACTGTTTTTT. Protein sequence: CASRQVATNEKLFF. This chain connects TRBV6-5 to TRBJ1-4, with D tentatively TRBD1 (6 bases). The CDR3 covers 14 residues. Trimming removed 8 bases at V and 0 bases at J, with 10 bases between. Germline CDR1 is MNHEY and CDR2 is SVGAGI.

J is TRBJ2-1 and V is TRBV11-3, with TRBD1 matching over 9 bases. The ends lost 6 bases at V and 7 bases at J; junction bases unmatched: 7. This CDR3 is built from 14 residues. CDR1 and CDR2 from the germline V gene are SGHNT and YENEEA. The DNA for the CDR3 is TGTGCCAGCAGTTGGACAGGGGTTACGAATGAGCAGTTCTTC. It encodes CASSWTGVTNEQFF.

The gene calls are TRBV5-4 and TRBJ2-2; D gene unclear. Germline CDR1 reads SGHNT; CDR2 reads YYREEE (reference sequence). V was shortened by 7 bases and J by 0 bases, with 10 bases between the two germline ends. The length of the CDR3 is 14 residues. The CDR3 is CASGIPANTGELFF. The CDR3 DNA reads TGTGCCAGCGGCATACCCGCGAACACCGGGGAGCTGTTTTTT.

V usage is TRBV28 and J usage is TRBJ2-7; no reliable D call. The CDR3 consists of 14 residues. Germline V lookup: CDR1 MDHEN, CDR2 SYDVKM. The V end lost 3 bases, the J end lost 1 base, and 10 bases lay between the germline ends. The CDR3 DNA reads as TGTGCCAGCAGTTTTTCTAGTACATCCTACGAGCAGTACTTC. As protein: CASSFSSTSYEQYF.

The genes are TRBV6-4 and TRBJ1-5; 9 bases are shared with TRBD1. Germline V gene lookup returns CDR1 MRHNA and CDR2 SNTAGT. The trim removed 9 bases at V and 2 bases at J, leaving 8 bases unmatched. The CDR3 length is 15 residues. The CDR3 DNA reads as TGTGCCAGTGCCTTAGACAGGGGGGGCAATCAGCCCCAGCATTTT. Amino acid sequence: CASALDRGGNQPQHF.

The V call is TRBV2, the J call TRBJ2-7; a possible D gene is TRBD2 (6 bases). The CDR3 runs to 15 residues. The germline V gene has CDR1 SNHLY and CDR2 FYNNEI. Trimming shortened V by 2 bases and J by 0 bases, and 11 bases separated the two germline ends. In nucleotides, the CDR3 is TGTGCCAGCAGTGAATGGCAGGGAGGCTCCTACGAGCAGTACTTC. Amino acid sequence: CASSEWQGGSYEQYF.

The chain links TRBV29-1 to TRBJ1-4, with a tentative D call TRBD1 (6 bases). Germline V gene lookup returns CDR1 SQVTM and CDR2 ANQGSEA. CDR3 size: 13 residues. Trimming left V 7 bases short and J 3 bases short, with 12 bases between. CDR3 residues: CSAAQGSNEKLFF. CDR3 nucleotides: TGCAGCGCTGCACAGGGATCTAATGAAAAACTGTTTTTT.

V gene TRBV3-1 (or the pseudogene TRBV3-2) combines with J gene TRBJ1-5; D ambiguous. V lost 2 bases and J lost 4, with 6 bases in between. From germline, CDR1 is LGHDT and CDR2 YNNKEL (reference sequence). The CDR3 is 13 residues long. CDR3 in DNA: TGTGCCAGCAGCCAAATTGTAAATCAGCCCCAGCATTTT. This gives the protein CASSQIVNQPQHF.

The chain is built from TRBV14 and TRBJ1-4; no reliable D call. There are 14 residues in the CDR3. The V gene lost 4 bases and the J gene lost 7 bases, with 13 bases spanning the gap. Germline V gene lookup returns CDR1 SGHDN and CDR2 FVKESK. This chain's CDR3 is CASSLTSGGEKLFF. The CDR3 DNA sequence: TGTGCCAGCAGCCTGACTTCCGGAGGTGAAAAACTGTTTTTT. Based on the CDR3 plus reference TRBV14 and TRBJ1-4, the full variable domain is EAGVTQFPSHSVIEKGQTVTLRCDPISGHDNLYWYRRVMGKEIKFLLHFVKESKQDESGMPNNRFLAERTGGTYSTLKVQPAELEDSGVYFCASSLTSGGEKLFFGSGTQLSVL.

V is TRBV5-1 and J is TRBJ2-1, with D possibly TRBD2 on 5 matching bases. The length of the CDR3 is 16 residues. The germline CDR1 and CDR2 sequences are SGHRS and YFSETQ. The V end was cut by 4 bases, the J end by 6 bases, with 20 bases between. The CDR3 DNA sequence: TGCGCCAGCAGCCAAGGCCCTCTTACGAGCGGCAATGAGCAGTTCTTC. This encodes CASSQGPLTSGNEQFF.

The gene calls are TRBV7-2 and TRBJ2-6; unclear D gene. V was trimmed by 3 bases and J by 0 bases, leaving 6 bases between them. This CDR3 has 15 amino acids. Germline V gene lookup returns CDR1 SGHTA and CDR2 FQGNSA. The CDR3 region is CASSLQNSGANVLTF. The CDR3 DNA is TGTGCCAGCAGCTTGCAGAACTCTGGGGCCAACGTCCTGACTTTC.

The chain joins TRBV7-9 to TRBJ1-2; 7 bases match TRBD1. The V gene end was trimmed by 2 bases and the J gene end by 1 base; junction bases not matched to a gene: 10. The CDR3 extends over 17 amino acids. The germline gives CDR1 SEHNR, CDR2 FQNEAQ (reference sequence). The CDR3 protein is CASSLMRGGTDNYGYTF. CDR3 coding DNA: TGTGCCAGCAGCTTAATGCGTGGAGGGACAGATAACTATGGCTACACCTTC.

The chain has TRBV6-6 and TRBJ1-4, with D perhaps TRBD1 (6 bases). This CDR3 contains 13 residues. The germline V gene encodes CDR1 MNHNY and CDR2 SVGAGI (reference sequence). With 10 bases removed from V and 6 bases from J, the gap between germline ends came to 15 bases. The chain's CDR3 is CATGAGGHEKLFF. The CDR3, as DNA: TGTGCCACGGGGGCGGGAGGGCATGAAAAACTGTTTTTT.

The chain joins TRBV3-1 (or the pseudogene TRBV3-2) to TRBJ2-3; a possible D gene is TRBD1 (5 bases). The CDR3 runs 14 residues. Trimming removed 2 bases at V and 4 bases at J, with 10 bases between. Germline V gives CDR1 LGHDT, CDR2 YNNKEL (reference sequence). CDR3 region: CASSQTLGADTQYF. The CDR3 bases are TGTGCCAGCAGCCAAACTCTAGGGGCAGATACGCAGTATTTT.